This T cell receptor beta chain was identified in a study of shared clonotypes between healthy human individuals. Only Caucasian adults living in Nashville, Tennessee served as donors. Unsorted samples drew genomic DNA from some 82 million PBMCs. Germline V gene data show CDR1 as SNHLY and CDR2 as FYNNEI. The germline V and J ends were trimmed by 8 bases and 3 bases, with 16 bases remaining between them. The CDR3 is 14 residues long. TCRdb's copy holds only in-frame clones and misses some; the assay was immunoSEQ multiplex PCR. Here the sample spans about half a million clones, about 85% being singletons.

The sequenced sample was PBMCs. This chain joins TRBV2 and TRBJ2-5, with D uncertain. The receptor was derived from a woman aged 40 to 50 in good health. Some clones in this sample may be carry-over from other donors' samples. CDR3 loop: CASAPETVEETQYF. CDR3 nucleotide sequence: TGTGCCAGCGCCCCCGAGACTGTAGAAGAGACCCAGTACTTC. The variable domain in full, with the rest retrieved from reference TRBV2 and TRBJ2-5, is EPEVTQTPSHQVTQMGQEVILRCVPISNHLYFYWYRQILGQKVEFLVSFYNNEISEKSEIFDDQFSVERPDGSNFTLKIRSTKLEDSAMYFCASAPETVEETQYFGPGTRLLVL.